Each of the 5 T cell receptor beta chains below was sequenced from the same sample in a study of CD8+ T cells in alopecia areata. The treatment was: oral pan-JAK inhibitor, 5-10 mg twice daily. RNA, once extracted, was reverse transcribed into cDNA for use as the sequencing template. Here immunoSEQ multiplex PCR was the method, and the copy in TCRdb shows in-frame clones only, minus some. The sample carries 170,000 or so clones, 55% to 75% recorded once. This specimen consisted of CD4+ T cells sorted from blood, obtained at week 4, from a patient treated with tofacitinib. These receptors all stem from a human donor with alopecia areata.

The gene calls are TRBV15 and TRBJ1-5; D gene uncertain. The germline V gene has CDR1 LNHNV and CDR2 YYDKDF (reference sequence). The CDR3 has 16 amino acids. The V end lost 0 bases, the J end lost 1 base, and 10 bases lay between the germline ends. The CDR3 DNA follows: TGTGCCACCAGCAGAGATTGGAAGGGAAGCAATCAGCCCCAGCATTTT. Residues: CATSRDWKGSNQPQHF.

This clone was detected only a few times. The chain links TRBV9 to TRBJ2-2; no clear D gene. V shed 0 bases and J shed 3 bases, with 3 bases lying between them. The CDR3 loop spans 13 amino acids. Per the germline V gene, CDR1 is SGDLS and CDR2 is YYNGEE. In DNA, the CDR3 is TGTGCCAGCAGCGTAGACTACACCGGGGAGCTGTTTTTT. This codes for CASSVDYTGELFF.

The rearrangement links TRBV11-3 to TRBJ2-5; D not certain. V was trimmed by 3 bases and J by 5 bases, leaving 7 bases between them. Per germline, CDR1 SGHNT and CDR2 YENEEA. The length of the CDR3 is 12 residues. CDR3: CASSLGSETQYF. The CDR3 DNA reads TGTGCCAGCAGCTTGGGGTCGGAGACCCAGTACTTC.

The chain couples TRBV20-1 to TRBJ2-7; D unclear. Per the germline V gene, CDR1 is DFQATT and CDR2 is SNEGSKA (reference sequence). The V and J ends lost 4 bases and 7 bases respectively, with 11 bases between them. The CDR3 extends over 11 amino acids. CDR3 in DNA: TGCAGTGCTATTAGGTCGGAGGAGCAGTACTTC. Residues: CSAIRSEEQYF.

The chain recombines TRBV29-1 with TRBJ2-1; 11 nucleotides match TRBD2. The CDR3 sequence is 14 residues long. Trimming cost V 7 bases and J 3 bases; bases outside gene matches: 5. Germline V CDR1 and CDR2: SQVTM, ANQGSEA. The CDR3 protein is CSAFSGGDYNEQFF. DNA of the CDR3: TGCAGCGCCTTTAGCGGGGGGGACTACAATGAGCAGTTCTTC.